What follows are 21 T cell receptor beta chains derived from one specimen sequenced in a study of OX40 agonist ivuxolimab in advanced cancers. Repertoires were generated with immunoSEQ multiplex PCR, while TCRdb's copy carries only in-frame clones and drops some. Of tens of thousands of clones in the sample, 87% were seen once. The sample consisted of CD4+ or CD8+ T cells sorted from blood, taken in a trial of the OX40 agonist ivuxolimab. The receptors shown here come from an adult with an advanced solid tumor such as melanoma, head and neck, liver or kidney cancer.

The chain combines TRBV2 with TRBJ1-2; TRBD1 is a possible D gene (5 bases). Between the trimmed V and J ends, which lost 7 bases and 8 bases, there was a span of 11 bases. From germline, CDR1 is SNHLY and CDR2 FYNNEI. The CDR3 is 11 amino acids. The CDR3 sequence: CASTRDQGYTF. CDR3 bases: TGTGCCAGCACTAGGGACCAGGGCTACACCTTC.

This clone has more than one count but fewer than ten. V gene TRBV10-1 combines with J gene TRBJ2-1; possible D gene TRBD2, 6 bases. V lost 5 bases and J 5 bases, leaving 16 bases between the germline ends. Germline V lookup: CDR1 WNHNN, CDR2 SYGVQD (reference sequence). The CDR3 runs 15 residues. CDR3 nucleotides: TGCGCCAGCAGTTTCTCTTTAGCGGCTAACAATGAGCAGTTCTTC. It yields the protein CASSFSLAANNEQFF.

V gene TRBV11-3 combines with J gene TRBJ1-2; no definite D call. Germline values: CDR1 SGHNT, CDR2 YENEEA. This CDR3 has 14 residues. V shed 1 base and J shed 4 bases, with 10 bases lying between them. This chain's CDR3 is CASSLGPAIYGYTF. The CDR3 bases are TGTGCCAGCAGCTTAGGGCCCGCAATCTATGGCTACACCTTC.

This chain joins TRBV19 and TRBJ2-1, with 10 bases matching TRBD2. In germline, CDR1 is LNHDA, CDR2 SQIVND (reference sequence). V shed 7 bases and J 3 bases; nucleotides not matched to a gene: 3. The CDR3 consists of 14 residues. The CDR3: CASKGLAYYNEQFF. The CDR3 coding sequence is TGTGCCAGTAAGGGACTAGCGTACTACAATGAGCAGTTCTTC. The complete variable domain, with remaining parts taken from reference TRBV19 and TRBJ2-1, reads DGGITQSPKYLFRKEGQNVTLSCEQNLNHDAMYWYRQDPGQGLRLIYYSQIVNDFQKGDIAEGYSVSREKKESFPLTVTSAQKNPTAFYLCASKGLAYYNEQFFGPGTRLTVL.

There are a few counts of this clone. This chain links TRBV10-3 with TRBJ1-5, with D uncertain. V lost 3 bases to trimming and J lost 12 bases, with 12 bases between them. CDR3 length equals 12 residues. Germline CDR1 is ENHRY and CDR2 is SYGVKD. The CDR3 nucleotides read TGTGCCATCAGTGAATCGGGGAAACTCCAGCATTTT. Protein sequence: CAISESGKLQHF.

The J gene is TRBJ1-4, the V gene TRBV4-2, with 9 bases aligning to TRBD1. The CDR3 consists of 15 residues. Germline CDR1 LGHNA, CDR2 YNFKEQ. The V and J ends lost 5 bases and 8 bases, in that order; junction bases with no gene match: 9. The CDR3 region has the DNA TGTGCCAGCAGCAAAACAGGGGGCGATTACGAAAAACTGTTTTTT. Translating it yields CASSKTGGDYEKLFF.

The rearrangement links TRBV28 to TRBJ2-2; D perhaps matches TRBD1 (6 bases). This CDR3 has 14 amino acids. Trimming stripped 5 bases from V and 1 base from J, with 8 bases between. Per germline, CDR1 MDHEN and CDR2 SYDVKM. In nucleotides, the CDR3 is TGTGCCAGCAGTATACAGGGGAACACCGGGGAGCTGTTTTTT. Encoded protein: CASSIQGNTGELFF.

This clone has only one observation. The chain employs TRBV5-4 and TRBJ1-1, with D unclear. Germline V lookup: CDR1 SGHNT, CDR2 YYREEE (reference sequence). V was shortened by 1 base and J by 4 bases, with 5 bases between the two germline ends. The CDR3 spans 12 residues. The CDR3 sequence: CASSLSATEAFF. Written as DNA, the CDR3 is TGTGCCAGCAGCTTGTCAGCCACTGAAGCTTTCTTT.

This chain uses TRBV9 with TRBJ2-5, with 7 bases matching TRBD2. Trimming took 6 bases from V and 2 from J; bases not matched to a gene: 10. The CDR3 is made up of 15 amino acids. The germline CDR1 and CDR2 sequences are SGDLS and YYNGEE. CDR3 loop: CASTRASGPQETQYF. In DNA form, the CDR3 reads TGTGCCAGCACCCGAGCTAGCGGACCACAAGAGACCCAGTACTTC.

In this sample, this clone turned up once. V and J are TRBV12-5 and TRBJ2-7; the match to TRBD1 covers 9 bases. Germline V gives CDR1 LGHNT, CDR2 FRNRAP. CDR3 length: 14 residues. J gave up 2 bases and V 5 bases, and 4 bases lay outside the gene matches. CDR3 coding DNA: TGTGCTAGTGGTAACCGGGACAGGGCCTACGAGCAGTACTTC. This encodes CASGNRDRAYEQYF.

The CDR3 nucleotides read TGTGCCAGCAGTTTAGGAGCTGAAGCTTTCTTT. Its protein product is CASSLGAEAFF. This chain uses TRBV28 with TRBJ1-1; D uncertain. Germline assignment: CDR1 MDHEN and CDR2 SYDVKM. The CDR3 is 11 residues long. V was clipped by 2 bases and J by 6 bases, with 4 bases between them.

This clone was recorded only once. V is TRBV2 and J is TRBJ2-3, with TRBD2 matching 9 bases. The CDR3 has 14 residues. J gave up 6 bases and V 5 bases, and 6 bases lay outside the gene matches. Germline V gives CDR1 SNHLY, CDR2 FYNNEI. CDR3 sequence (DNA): TGTGCCAGCAGTCTTAGCGGGAGTAGGGATACGCAGTATTTT. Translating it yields CASSLSGSRDTQYF.

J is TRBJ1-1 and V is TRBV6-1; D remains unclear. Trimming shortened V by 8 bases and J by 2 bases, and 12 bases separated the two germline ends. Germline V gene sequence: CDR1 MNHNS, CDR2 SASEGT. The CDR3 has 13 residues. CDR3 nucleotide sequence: TGTGCCAGCTTCAGGTTGAAAAACACTGAAGCTTTCTTT. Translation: CASFRLKNTEAFF.

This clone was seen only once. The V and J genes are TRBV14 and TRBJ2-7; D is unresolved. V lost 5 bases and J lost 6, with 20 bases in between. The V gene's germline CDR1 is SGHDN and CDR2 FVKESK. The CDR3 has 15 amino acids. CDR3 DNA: TGTGCCAGCAGCGTTTCAGGCTTCAGACAAATCGAGCAGTACTTC. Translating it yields CASSVSGFRQIEQYF.

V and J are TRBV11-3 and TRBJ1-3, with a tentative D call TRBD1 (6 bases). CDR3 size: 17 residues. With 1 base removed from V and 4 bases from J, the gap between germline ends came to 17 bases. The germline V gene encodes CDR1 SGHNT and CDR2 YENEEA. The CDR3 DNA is TGTGCCAGCAGCTTAGCCCAATGGGGGCCCTCGGGAAACACCATATATTTT. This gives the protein CASSLAQWGPSGNTIYF.

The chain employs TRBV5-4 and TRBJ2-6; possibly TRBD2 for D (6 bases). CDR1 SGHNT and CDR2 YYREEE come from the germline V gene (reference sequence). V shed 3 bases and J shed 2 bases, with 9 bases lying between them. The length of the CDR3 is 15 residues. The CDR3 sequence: CASSWGDTGANVLTF. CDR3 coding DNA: TGTGCCAGCAGCTGGGGGGATACTGGGGCCAACGTCCTGACTTTC.

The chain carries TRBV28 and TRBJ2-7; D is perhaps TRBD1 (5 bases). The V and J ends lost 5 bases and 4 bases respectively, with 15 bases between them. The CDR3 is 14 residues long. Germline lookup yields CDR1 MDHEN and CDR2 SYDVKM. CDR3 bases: TGTGCCAGCAGTGATGCGCAGGGTCGATACGAGCAGTACTTC. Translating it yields CASSDAQGRYEQYF. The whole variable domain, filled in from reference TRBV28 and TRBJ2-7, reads DVKVTQSSRYLVKRTGEKVFLECVQDMDHENMFWYRQDPGLGLRLIYFSYDVKMKEKGDIPEGYSVSREKKERFSLILESASTNQTSMYLCASSDAQGRYEQYFGPGTRLTVT.

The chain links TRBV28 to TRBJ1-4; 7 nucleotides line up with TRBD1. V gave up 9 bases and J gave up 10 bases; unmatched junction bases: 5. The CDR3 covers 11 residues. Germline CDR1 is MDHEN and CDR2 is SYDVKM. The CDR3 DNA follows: TGTGCCAGTGGACAGGAGGGAAAACTGTTTTTT. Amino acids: CASGQEGKLFF.

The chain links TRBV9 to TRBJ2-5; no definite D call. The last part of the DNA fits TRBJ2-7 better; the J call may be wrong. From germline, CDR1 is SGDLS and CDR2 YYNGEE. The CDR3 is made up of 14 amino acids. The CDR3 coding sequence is TGTGCCAGCAGCGTAGGGGGTGCGGAATACGAGCAGTACTTC. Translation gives CASSVGGAEYEQYF.

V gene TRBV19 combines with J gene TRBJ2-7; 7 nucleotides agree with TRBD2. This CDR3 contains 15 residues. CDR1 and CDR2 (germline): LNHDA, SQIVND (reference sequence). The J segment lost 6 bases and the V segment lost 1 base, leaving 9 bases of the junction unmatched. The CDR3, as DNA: TGTGCCAGTAGTATAGGTGGTGGCGGGAGTCTCGAGCAGTACTTC. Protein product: CASSIGGGGSLEQYF.

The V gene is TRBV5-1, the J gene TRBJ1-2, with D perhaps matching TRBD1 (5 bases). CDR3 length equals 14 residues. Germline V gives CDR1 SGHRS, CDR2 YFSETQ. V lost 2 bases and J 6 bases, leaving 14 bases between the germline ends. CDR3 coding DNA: TGCGCCAGCAGCTTCGGCCGGGGCGGAGATGGCTACACCTTC. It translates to CASSFGRGGDGYTF.